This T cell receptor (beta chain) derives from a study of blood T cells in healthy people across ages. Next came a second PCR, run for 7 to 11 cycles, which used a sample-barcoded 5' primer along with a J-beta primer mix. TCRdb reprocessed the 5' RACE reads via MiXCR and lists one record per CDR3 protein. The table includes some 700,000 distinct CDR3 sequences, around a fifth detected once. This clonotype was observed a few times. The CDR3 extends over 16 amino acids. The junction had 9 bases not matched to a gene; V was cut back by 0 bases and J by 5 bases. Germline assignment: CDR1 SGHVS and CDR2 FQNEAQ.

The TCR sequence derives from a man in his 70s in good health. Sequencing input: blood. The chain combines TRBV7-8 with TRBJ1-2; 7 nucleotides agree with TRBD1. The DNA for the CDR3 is TGTGCCAGCAGCTTAGCTCCTGAGACAGGGCGATATGGCTACACCTTC. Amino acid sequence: CASSLAPETGRYGYTF.